The 16 T cell receptor beta chains reported below all come from one sample, sequenced in a study of radiotherapy plus CTLA-4 blockade in lung cancer. This table comes from immunoSEQ multiplex PCR, and its TCRdb copy is limited to in-frame clones, with some not included. In the table there are approximately 73,000 clones, roughly 87% of which are singletons. Sample: peripheral blood, taken from a patient treated with radiotherapy plus ipilimumab. All receptors come from a human donor with non-small cell lung cancer that progressed on radiotherapy plus ipilimumab.

The chain has TRBV5-5 and TRBJ1-5; TRBD1 might be the D (5 bases). The CDR3 loop spans 13 amino acids. V was cut by 1 base and J by 6 bases, with 8 bases left in between. Germline CDR1 reads SGHKS; CDR2 reads YYEKEE (reference sequence). The CDR3, as DNA: TGTGCCAGCAGCTTGAGTAGGGGTCAGCCCCAGCATTTT. It is translated as CASSLSRGQPQHF.

This clone was seen only once. This sequence joins TRBV2 and TRBJ2-7, with TRBD1 identical over 10 bases. Germline CDR1 SNHLY, CDR2 FYNNEI. Losses at the gene ends were 7 bases for V and 3 bases for J; bases not matched to a gene: 3. CDR3 length equals 13 residues. CDR3 protein: CASTRTGGYEQYF. CDR3 DNA: TGTGCCAGCACCCGGACAGGGGGCTACGAGCAGTACTTC.

The J gene is TRBJ2-7, the V gene TRBV27, with TRBD1 identical over 9 bases. V was pared by 8 bases and J by 4 bases, with 3 bases of the junction left unmatched. CDR1 and CDR2 (germline): MNHEY, SMNVEV (reference sequence). The CDR3 loop spans 12 amino acids. CDR3: CASGTGKYEQYF. The DNA for the CDR3 is TGTGCCAGCGGGACAGGGAAATACGAGCAGTACTTC.

The chain joins TRBV5-1 to TRBJ1-1; TRBD1 matches at 7 bases. V lost 4 bases to trimming and J lost 2 bases; unmatched junction nucleotides: 5. Germline CDR1 reads SGHRS; CDR2 reads YFSETQ. The CDR3 has 14 residues. CDR3 sequence: CASSGDRSNTEAFF. The CDR3 coding sequence is TGCGCCAGCAGCGGGGACAGATCAAACACTGAAGCTTTCTTT. Together with reference TRBV5-1 and TRBJ1-1, the CDR3 gives the full variable domain: KAGVTQTPRYLIKTRGQQVTLSCSPISGHRSVSWYQQTPGQGLQFLFEYFSETQRNKGNFPGRFSGRQFSNSRSEMNVSTLELGDSALYLCASSGDRSNTEAFFGQGTRLTVV.

The chain joins TRBV9 to TRBJ1-2, with a tentative D call TRBD1 (6 bases). The germline V and J ends were trimmed by 2 bases and 5 bases, with 13 bases remaining between them. Germline CDR1 reads SGDLS; CDR2 reads YYNGEE. This CDR3 is built from 14 residues. The CDR3 loop reads CASSVETGAYGYTF. DNA of the CDR3: TGTGCCAGCAGCGTGGAGACAGGAGCTTATGGCTACACCTTC.

The CDR3 nucleotides are TGCAGTGCAGGAACTTATGGCTACACCTTC. Its translation: CSAGTYGYTF. The chain is built from TRBV20-1 and TRBJ1-2; no clear D. The germline CDR1 and CDR2 sequences are DFQATT and SNEGSKA (reference sequence). CDR3 length equals 10 residues. V was clipped by 6 bases and J by 5 bases, with 7 bases between them.

The chain couples TRBV25-1 to TRBJ2-1; 9 nucleotides agree with TRBD2. After removal of 3 bases from V and 10 bases from J, the junction contained 10 bases not matched to a gene. The germline CDR1 and CDR2 sequences are MGHDK and SYGVNS. The CDR3 has 15 residues. The CDR3 bases are TGTGCCAGCAGTGAGTGGCGGGAGGGTTTACAGGAGCAGTTCTTC. Protein product: CASSEWREGLQEQFF.

The rearrangement links TRBV5-1 to TRBJ2-6, with a weak D call TRBD2 (5 bases). CDR3 length: 15 residues. The germline gives CDR1 SGHRS, CDR2 YFSETQ. Trimming removed 0 bases at V and 4 bases at J, with 8 bases between. In DNA, the CDR3 is TGCGCCAGCAGCTTGGCGGGATCCGGGGCCAACGTCCTGACTTTC. Translated: CASSLAGSGANVLTF.

The chain has TRBV11-1 and TRBJ2-1, with 7 nucleotides matching TRBD1. The CDR3 loop spans 16 amino acids. CDR1 is SGHAT, CDR2 FQDESV, per germline (reference sequence). With V trimmed by 5 bases and J by 0 bases, 7 bases remained unmatched. The CDR3 DNA reads as TGTGCCAGCAGCGAGACAGGGCCGAGCTCCTACAATGAGCAGTTCTTC. This codes for CASSETGPSSYNEQFF.

The CDR3 loop reads CASSSALERNEQYV. Here the CDR3 DNA reads TGTGCCAGCAGCTCAGCCCTAGAGAGGAACGAGCAGTACGTC. V and J are TRBV7-8 and TRBJ2-7; D remains ambiguous. V lost 4 bases, J lost 5 bases, and 15 bases lay in between. Germline values: CDR1 SGHVS, CDR2 FQNEAQ. The CDR3 sequence is 14 residues long.

The rearrangement joins TRBV7-3 to TRBJ2-5; 7 positions agree with TRBD2. V shed 1 base and J 4 bases; nucleotides not matched to a gene: 0. This CDR3 has 13 residues. CDR1 and CDR2 from the germline V gene are SGHTA and FQGTGA. The CDR3 nucleotides read TGTGCCAGCAGCTTAAGGGGGGGAGAGACCCAGTACTTC. As protein: CASSLRGGETQYF.

This clone was found once. The rearrangement uses TRBV5-1 and TRBJ2-3; D gene uncertain. CDR3 size: 16 residues. Germline V gene lookup returns CDR1 SGHRS and CDR2 YFSETQ. Trimming left V 3 bases short and J 0 bases short, with 14 bases between. CDR3 region: CASSSDPALSTDTQYF. DNA for the CDR3: TGCGCCAGCAGCTCCGACCCTGCCCTCAGCACAGATACGCAGTATTTT.

The chain carries TRBV4-1 and TRBJ2-7; TRBD2 might be the D (5 bases). V shed 5 bases and J shed 0 bases, with 14 bases lying between them. The CDR3 loop spans 15 amino acids. The V gene's germline CDR1 is MGHRA and CDR2 YSYEKL. The CDR3 spells CASSNPWRPSYEQYF. In DNA, the CDR3 is TGCGCCAGCAGCAACCCCTGGAGGCCCTCCTACGAGCAGTACTTC.

This chain joins TRBV5-1 and TRBJ2-5; 11 bases fit TRBD1. After removal of 4 bases from V and 5 bases from J, the junction contained 10 bases not matched to a gene. Per germline, CDR1 SGHRS and CDR2 YFSETQ. The CDR3 spans 16 residues. The CDR3 region is CASSGQGATRGETQYF. DNA for the CDR3: TGCGCCAGCAGCGGACAGGGGGCCACCCGGGGGGAGACCCAGTACTTC.

This chain uses TRBV28 with TRBJ1-1, with D maybe TRBD1 (5 bases). Germline CDR1 reads MDHEN; CDR2 reads SYDVKM. The CDR3 runs 12 residues. The V end lost 1 base, the J end lost 6 bases, and 6 bases lay between the germline ends. DNA of the CDR3: TGTGCCAGCAGTTTATTGGGGGCTGAAGCTTTCTTT. This gives the protein CASSLLGAEAFF.

The J gene is TRBJ1-2, the V gene TRBV5-6; D gene uncertain. Germline assignment: CDR1 SGHDT and CDR2 YYEEEE. The CDR3 is 14 residues long. Trimming removed 0 bases at V and 8 bases at J, with 14 bases between. The CDR3 region is CASSLGANPGGYTF. CDR3 nucleotides: TGTGCCAGCAGCTTGGGGGCGAATCCGGGCGGCTACACCTTC.